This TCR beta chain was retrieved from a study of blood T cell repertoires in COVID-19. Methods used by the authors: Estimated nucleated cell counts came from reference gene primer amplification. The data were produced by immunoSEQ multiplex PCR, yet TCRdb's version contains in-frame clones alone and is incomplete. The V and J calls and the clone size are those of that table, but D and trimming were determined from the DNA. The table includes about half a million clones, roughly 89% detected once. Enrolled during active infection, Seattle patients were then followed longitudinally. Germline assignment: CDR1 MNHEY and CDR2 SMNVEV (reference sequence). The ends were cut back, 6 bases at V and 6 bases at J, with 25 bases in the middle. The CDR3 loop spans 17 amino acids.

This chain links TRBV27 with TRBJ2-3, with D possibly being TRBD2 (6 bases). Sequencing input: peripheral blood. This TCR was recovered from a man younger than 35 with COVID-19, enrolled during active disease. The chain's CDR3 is CASSPHPGAPRGDTQYF. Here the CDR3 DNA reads TGTGCCAGCAGCCCTCACCCGGGCGCTCCTCGGGGGGATACGCAGTATTTT.